Described below is a single TCR beta chain sequence and its context. The antigen is undetermined. The sample belongs to a study of OX40 agonist ivuxolimab in advanced cancers. Study-wide points: At 0.1 to 3.0 mg/kg, clonal expansion of CD4+ and CD8+ blood T cells had occurred by week 6. More expanded clones were found, on average, in CD8+ than in CD4+ T cells. Researchers did not determine the expanded peripheral T cells' antigen specificity.

Here immunoSEQ multiplex PCR was the method, and the copy in TCRdb shows in-frame clones only, minus some. Among roughly 58,000 clones listed, around 90% were seen once. The CDR3 has 15 amino acids. The V end was cut by 5 bases, the J end by 1 base, with 14 bases between. The germline V gene has CDR1 SEHNR and CDR2 FQNEAQ (reference sequence). The J gene is TRBJ1-1, the V gene TRBV7-9; weak D call: TRBD1 (6 bases). The clonotype was recovered from an adult with an advanced solid tumor such as melanoma, head and neck, liver or kidney cancer. The starting material was CD4+ or CD8+ T cells sorted from blood, obtained in a trial of the OX40 agonist ivuxolimab. The CDR3 coding sequence is TGTGCCAGCAGCCCCGGACAGACGGGGAACACTGAAGCTTTCTTT. Its translation: CASSPGQTGNTEAFF.